A selection of T cell receptor beta chains follows, all from one sample in a study of identical twins. TCRdb processed the 5' RACE reads anew with MiXCR; each CDR3 protein has one entry. Of a few hundred thousand distinct CDR3 sequences in the sample, 8.5% to 10% were seen once. Sequenced input: naive T cells sorted from blood. All receptors derive from a woman in her forties or fifties in good health. The CDR3 runs from the conserved cysteine through the conserved F or W. A D gene is named only where the DNA matches it firmly. Size is omitted from some rows. Given values are once, few, many or a class for expanded clones.

J gene,V gene,D gene,clone size,CDR3 DNA,CDR3 protein
TRBJ1-2,TRBV12-3/TRBV12-4,.,many,TGTGCCAGCAGTTTAACGGGATTTGGAGGCTATGGCTACACCTTC,CASSLTGFGGYGYTF
TRBJ2-3,TRBV5-1,.,few,TGCGCCAGCAGCTCGGACCCAGGGGGGGGCACAGATACGCAGTATTTT,CASSSDPGGGTDTQYF
TRBJ2-5,TRBV20-1,TRBD1,many,TGCAGTGCCGGGACAGGGTTTTTGAAGACCCAGTACTTC,CSAGTGFLKTQYF
TRBJ1-3,TRBV6-5,.,many,TGTGCCAGCGGCTCTGGAAACACCATATATTTT,CASGSGNTIYF
TRBJ2-5,TRBV20-1,TRBD2,few,TGCAGTGCTAGTTCACTAGCGGGAGGAGAGACCCAGTACTTC,CSASSLAGGETQYF
TRBJ2-2,TRBV9,.,many,TGTGCCAGCAGCGTTAGCGCGAACACCGGGGAGCTGTTTTTT,CASSVSANTGELFF
TRBJ2-3,TRBV29-1,TRBD2,few,TGCAGCGTTGTTGGTAGCGGGAGCACAGATACGCAGTATTTT,CSVVGSGSTDTQYF
TRBJ2-5,TRBV27,.,few,TGTGCCAGCAGTTTAACCCTTATTTCCAGGGTTGAGACCCAGTACTTC,CASSLTLISRVETQYF
TRBJ2-1,TRBV5-1,.,many,TGCGCCAGCAGAAGTTCCAATGAGCAGTTCTTC,CASRSSNEQFF
TRBJ2-3,TRBV6-2/TRBV6-3,TRBD1,few,TGTGCCAGCACCACCGTGCGGGGACAGGTCACAGATACGCAGTATTTT,CASTTVRGQVTDTQYF
TRBJ1-2,TRBV29-1,.,few,TGCAGCGTTGTGTCGCCCCTGGGGGATGGCTACACCTTC,CSVVSPLGDGYTF
TRBJ2-7,TRBV29-1,.,many,TGCAGCGTTGAAGACAGCTACGAGCAGTACTTC,CSVEDSYEQYF
TRBJ1-1,TRBV7-9,.,many,TGTGCCAGTGGCGCGAACACTGAAGCTTTCTTT,CASGANTEAFF
TRBJ2-1,TRBV20-1,.,many,TGCAGTGCTAGATTCATAGTGGATGAGCAGTTCTTC,CSARFIVDEQFF
TRBJ2-2,TRBV5-1,.,few,TGCGCCAGCAGCTTGGGCGGTTTTAGGATAGGCACCGGGGAGCTGTTTTTT,CASSLGGFRIGTGELFF
TRBJ1-2,TRBV29-1,TRBD1,many,TGCAGCACGGCCGGGACAGACTATGGCTACACCTTC,CSTAGTDYGYTF
TRBJ1-2,TRBV3-1,.,few,TGTGCCAGCAGCCACCGGAGAAACAACTATGGCTACACCTTC,CASSHRRNNYGYTF
TRBJ2-2,TRBV5-1,TRBD1,many,TGCGCCAGCAGCTCGGGACAGGACACCGGGGAGCTGTTTTTT,CASSSGQDTGELFF
TRBJ2-2,TRBV7-8,.,.,TGTGCCAGCAGCTTAGCGCATTCCGCCGGGGAGCTGTTTTTT,CASSLAHSAGELFF
TRBJ1-6,TRBV6-5,.,few,TGTGCCAGCAGTTACTCGATTTCTGGCTCGCTCCGCACACCCCTCCACTTT,CASSYSISGSLRTPLHF
TRBJ1-2,TRBV24-1,.,many,TGTGCCACCAGTGATCACCGGACAGACTATGGCTACACCTTC,CATSDHRTDYGYTF
TRBJ2-2,TRBV28,TRBD2,.,TGTGCCAGCAGTTTACCCCCCCTGGGAGGGACTAACACCGGGGAGCTGTTTTTT,CASSLPPLGGTNTGELFF
TRBJ2-1,TRBV12-3/TRBV12-4,.,few,TGTGCCAGCACCTCTCAAGGAGGCGGAACAGACAATGAGCAGTTCTTC,CASTSQGGGTDNEQFF
TRBJ2-1,TRBV18,.,many,TGTGCCAGCTCACGAGCCTCCGGACTGGACAGCTCCTACAATGAGCAGTTCTTC,CASSRASGLDSSYNEQFF
TRBJ2-3,TRBV11-3,.,few,TGTGCCAGCAGCCCCTACGCAGTGATTGGCGCAGATACGCAGTATTTT,CASSPYAVIGADTQYF